This note documents a single TCR beta chain sequence. This clone was seen just once. Its antigen has not been determined. No clone much larger than this one lies a single base away; base qualities are absent. To prepare the library, the immunoSEQ multiplex PCR assay was applied. The source is immuneACCESS, and TCRdb retained only in-frame sequences with V and J called. Part of the clones is not carried over; for the studies checked, unresolved V genes explain less than half of this, and the remainder is unexplained. The sample data list tens of thousands of clones, and around four fifths of these were observed just once. In total, the top ten clones hold roughly 19% of the sample. This entry comes from a study of control samples from healthy donors and cancer patients (dated by TCRdb to 2020 to 2021). The CDR3 runs 21 amino acids, cysteine and phenylalanine included. The retained sequence is limited to the CDR3, 63 bases, with the frame set at the first base. From a lookup of the germline V gene, CDR1 and CDR2 are MGHRA and YSYEKL. V has 0 bases trimmed and J has 5 bases trimmed; junction bases matching no gene number 17.

The receptor was derived from a man under 40 in good health. The material sequenced was blood. The chain uses TRBV4-1 and TRBJ2-7, with 15 bases aligning to TRBD2. DNA sequence: TGCGCCAGCAGCCAAGATGGTCGGGATAGGACTAGCGGGGGGGCGAGACACGAGCAGTACTTC. It codes for CASSQDGRDRTSGGARHEQYF.